Listed here is a single T cell receptor (beta chain). As yet, its antigen is unknown. These data come from a study of cytomegalovirus exposure and HLA in healthy donors. Looking at the study overall: A later analysis reported the 120 or so validation repertoires used the same platform as the approximately 700 first-cohort repertoires. Points from the study as a whole: The CMV antigen specificity of a few CMV-associated chains was confirmed through in vitro analysis. Reportedly, cytomegalovirus status was diagnosed with high sensitivity and specificity. Subsequent analysis showed first-cohort TCR clusters tending to co-occur in more than 90 validation repertoires.

TCRdb's table, derived via immunoSEQ multiplex PCR, lists solely in-frame clones and lacks some. The sample holds 35,000 to 50,000 clones; 93% are singletons and the top ten take roughly 2%. This CDR3 comprises 17 residues. Germline trimming cut 5 bases from V and 0 bases from J; bases unmatched to any gene: 8. CDR1 and CDR2 from the germline V gene are MGHRA and YSYEKL. V usage is TRBV4-1 and J usage is TRBJ2-5, with 11 bases matching TRBD2. The clonotype comes from a woman aged 18-35 years in good health and CMV-seronegative. Sequencing was carried out using PBMCs. CDR3 sequence (DNA): TGCGCCAGCAGCTCTAGACTAGCGGGGACGTACCAAGAGACCCAGTACTTC. As protein: CASSSRLAGTYQETQYF.